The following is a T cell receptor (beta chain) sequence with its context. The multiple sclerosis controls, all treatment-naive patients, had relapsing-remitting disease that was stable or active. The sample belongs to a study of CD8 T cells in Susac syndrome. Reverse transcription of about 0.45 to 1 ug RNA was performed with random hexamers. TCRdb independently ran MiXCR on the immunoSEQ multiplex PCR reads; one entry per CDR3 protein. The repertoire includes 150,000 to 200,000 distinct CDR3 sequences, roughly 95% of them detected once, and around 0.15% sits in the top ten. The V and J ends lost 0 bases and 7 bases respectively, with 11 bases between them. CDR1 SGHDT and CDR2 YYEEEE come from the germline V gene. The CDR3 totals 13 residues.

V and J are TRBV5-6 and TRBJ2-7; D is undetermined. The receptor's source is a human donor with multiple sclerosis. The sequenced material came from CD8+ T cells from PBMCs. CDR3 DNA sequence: TGTGCCAGCAGCTTGGCCACAAGTGGGGAGCAGTACTTC. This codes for CASSLATSGEQYF.